This TCR beta chain was retrieved from a study of identifying expanded T cells in peripheral blood. Study observations and caveats: Differentially abundant clones: around 1.2 between replicates, 16.4 at about 13 days, 19 to 20 at four.

A word on this clone: Its matching antigen is unknown.

Sequenced by immunoSEQ multiplex PCR; TCRdb stores in-frame clones only, minus some. This table holds just under 65,000 clones, roughly 86% found once. The junction had 11 bases not matched to a gene; V was cut back by 2 bases and J by 0 bases. The CDR3 is 18 residues long. Germline CDR1 GTSNPN, CDR2 SVGIG (reference sequence). No infections or other immune events were documented during collection. The source material was blood. This receptor was taken from a person aged 18 to 75 in good health. The chain employs TRBV30 and TRBJ2-4, with TRBD2 matching over 9 bases. The CDR3 DNA follows: TGTGCCTGGAGTCGGAATAGCGGGGGACTGTTAGCCAAAAACATTCAGTACTTC. The encoded protein is CAWSRNSGGLLAKNIQYF.